Each of the 11 T cell receptor beta chains below was sequenced from the same sample in a study of immune evolution from preneoplasia to lung adenocarcinoma. This table comes from immunoSEQ multiplex PCR, and its TCRdb copy is limited to in-frame clones, with some not included. This table holds 4,800 or so clones, 75% to 80% found once. Sequenced material: FFPE normal lung tissue adjacent to the tumor. The receptors were sampled from a person in their sixties with lung adenocarcinoma.

The chain joins TRBV27 to TRBJ2-2; D uncertain. V lost 8 bases and J lost 8, with 21 bases in between. Germline V gene lookup returns CDR1 MNHEY and CDR2 SMNVEV (reference sequence). This CDR3 has 15 residues. CDR3 protein: CASGTSLGWSGELFF. CDR3 nucleotides: TGTGCCAGCGGCACAAGCTTGGGGTGGTCGGGGGAGCTGTTTTTT.

As for this clone: This same CDR3 is encoded by further DNA sequences in the sample. The chain has TRBV7-6 and TRBJ1-2; 10 positions match TRBD1. Germline CDR1 SGHVS, CDR2 FNYEAQ. The CDR3 loop spans 15 amino acids. The V and J ends lost 1 base and 8 bases, in that order; junction bases with no gene match: 7. CDR3 in DNA: TGTGCCAGCAGCTTAGAGGAGACAGGGGGCGGGGGCTACACCTTC. Protein product: CASSLEETGGGGYTF.

The rearrangement links TRBV5-1 to TRBJ1-1, with unresolved D. V was shortened by 0 bases and J by 1 base, with 7 bases between the two germline ends. This CDR3 has 14 residues. Germline CDR1 SGHRS, CDR2 YFSETQ. CDR3 in DNA: TGCGCCAGCAGCTTGGTCTCAGCGAACACTGAAGCTTTCTTT. Translating it yields CASSLVSANTEAFF. Full variable domain (outside the CDR3, taken from reference TRBV5-1 and TRBJ1-1): KAGVTQTPRYLIKTRGQQVTLSCSPISGHRSVSWYQQTPGQGLQFLFEYFSETQRNKGNFPGRFSGRQFSNSRSEMNVSTLELGDSALYLCASSLVSANTEAFFGQGTRLTVV.

Here the CDR3 DNA reads TGCGCCAGCAGTGAGTCGATCGGGAACACCATATATTTT. Translation gives CASSESIGNTIYF. The V gene is TRBV10-1, the J gene TRBJ1-3; D remains unclear. The germline gives CDR1 WNHNN, CDR2 SYGVQD (reference sequence). The V end was cut by 0 bases, the J end by 7 bases, with 7 bases between. CDR3 length equals 13 residues.

This clone was seen only a few times. The chain uses TRBV27 and TRBJ2-1; tentative D call: TRBD2 (6 bases). The CDR3 contains 12 residues. Trimming cost V 6 bases and J 8 bases, with 11 bases left between them. CDR1 MNHEY and CDR2 SMNVEV come from the germline V gene (reference sequence). The CDR3 protein is CASRTRAHEQFF. The CDR3 DNA follows: TGTGCCAGCAGGACTAGGGCCCATGAGCAGTTCTTC.

This chain connects TRBV11-2 to TRBJ2-1, with no clear D. The V end was cut by 6 bases, the J end by 3 bases, with 12 bases between. CDR3 size: 14 residues. Germline V gives CDR1 SGHAT, CDR2 FQNNGV. CDR3: CASSLRLSYNEQFF. CDR3 DNA: TGTGCCAGCAGTCTCAGGTTGAGCTACAATGAGCAGTTCTTC.

The V and J genes are TRBV6-5 and TRBJ2-5; TRBD2 agrees at 12 bases. Unmatched junction bases numbered 4, after V lost 3 bases and J lost 5 bases. This CDR3 is built from 15 residues. The germline V gene encodes CDR1 MNHEY and CDR2 SVGAGI. Here the CDR3 DNA reads TGTGCCAGCAGTTATCTAGCGGGAGGGACGGAGACCCAGTACTTC. Protein sequence: CASSYLAGGTETQYF.

This clone came up once. The chain links TRBV18 to TRBJ2-2; D gene unclear. Germline values: CDR1 KGHSH, CDR2 LQKENI. The CDR3 is 15 amino acids. Trimming removed 6 bases at V and 0 bases at J, with 11 bases between. The CDR3 spells CASSALAANTGELFF. The CDR3 DNA is TGTGCCAGCTCTGCCCTCGCCGCGAACACCGGGGAGCTGTTTTTT.

The CDR3 sequence is CAWSTLKEKLFF. As DNA, the CDR3 is TGTGCCTGGAGTACTTTAAAAGAAAAACTGTTTTTT. This chain joins TRBV30 and TRBJ1-4; D is unresolved. The V end lost 2 bases, the J end lost 8 bases, and 9 bases lay between the germline ends. Germline V gives CDR1 GTSNPN, CDR2 SVGIG (reference sequence). The CDR3 is made up of 12 amino acids. Using reference TRBV30 and TRBJ1-4 for the parts outside the CDR3, the full variable domain is SQTIHQWPATLVQPVGSPLSLECTVEGTSNPNLYWYRQAAGRGLQLLFYSVGIGQISSEVPQNLSASRPQDRQFILSSKKLLLSDSGFYLCAWSTLKEKLFFGSGTQLSVL.

The gene calls are TRBV28 and TRBJ1-2; 7 bases match TRBD1. With 7 bases clipped from V and 5 bases from J, the junction kept 16 bases outside the gene matches. This CDR3 is 16 amino acids long. The germline CDR1 and CDR2 sequences are MDHEN and SYDVKM. The CDR3 loop reads CASNLEYRGKLYGYTF. CDR3 nucleotides: TGTGCCAGCAACCTCGAATACAGGGGTAAACTATATGGCTACACCTTC.

The genes are TRBV27 and TRBJ2-1; D may be TRBD2 (6 bases). CDR1 is MNHEY, CDR2 SMNVEV, per germline (reference sequence). The CDR3 is 15 residues long. Trimming cost V 7 bases and J 0 bases, with 13 bases left between them. The DNA for the CDR3 is TGTGCCAGCAATCTCATGGGGGGCTCCTACAATGAGCAGTTCTTC. Protein: CASNLMGGSYNEQFF.